These T cell receptor beta chains were read from a single sample in a study of control samples from healthy donors and cancer patients. Repertoires were generated with immunoSEQ multiplex PCR, while TCRdb's copy carries only in-frame clones and drops some. The repertoire holds about 150,000 clones, with around nine tenths as singletons. Source material: blood. The receptors come from a young man in good health. The CDR3 runs from the conserved cysteine through the conserved F or W.

J,V,CDR3
TRBJ1-4,TRBV30,CARSTGEEYEKLFF
TRBJ2-1,TRBV4-2,CASSEGLTWGQFF
TRBJ1-2,TRBV9,CASKDSYYGYTF
TRBJ1-1,TRBV5-4,CASSLRQGNTEAFF
TRBJ1-6,TRBV27,CASSFSTSYNSPLHF
TRBJ2-7,TRBV18,CASSRPSAANEQYF
TRBJ2-1,TRBV19,CASTRQFSGGNEQFF
TRBJ1-5,TRBV19,CASSLESRYNQPQHF
TRBJ1-2,TRBV9,CASSPRTGRGLYGYTF
TRBJ1-6,TRBV18,CASSPGASSYNSPLHF
TRBJ2-5,TRBV6-1,CASSEPYRGGETQYF
TRBJ2-7,TRBV9,CASSVGGRAVYEQYF
TRBJ2-3,TRBV2,CASTTRTSGVGGDTQYF
TRBJ2-2,TRBV6-5,CASSTGTDNTGELFF
TRBJ1-4,TRBV6-5,CASSSAFATNEKLFF
TRBJ2-7,TRBV6-2/TRBV6-3,CASSFWKLAGVTFEQYF
TRBJ2-7,TRBV20-1,CSGGGPYEQYF
TRBJ1-1,TRBV28,CASSLVQGNTEAFF
TRBJ2-5,TRBV11-2,CASSEQGYGVETQYF
TRBJ2-7,TRBV11-3,CASSWGTGYEQYF
TRBJ1-4,TRBV19,CASSSTNRVSNEKLFF
TRBJ2-7,TRBV4-3,CASSQLAGDSYEQYF
TRBJ2-2,TRBV30,CAWTELAGGHTGELFF
TRBJ1-1,TRBV6-2/TRBV6-3,CASSSQPGTGGTEAFF
TRBJ2-5,TRBV18,CASSPRGETQYF
TRBJ2-2,TRBV7-7,CASSAGTAREELFF
TRBJ2-7,TRBV21-1,CASRLTDSPSGYEQYF
TRBJ2-3,TRBV25-1,CASSPHLGQADTQYF
TRBJ2-4,TRBV7-3,CASSLSGGTKNIQYF
TRBJ1-1,TRBV28,CASRSAGVQPEAFF
TRBJ1-1,TRBV28,CASSDGTARTEAFF
TRBJ1-2,TRBV12-3/TRBV12-4,CASSFQALYGYTF
TRBJ1-4,TRBV27,CASSLKGPDEKLFF
TRBJ2-2,TRBV3-1/TRBV3-2,CASSQGGSGTGELFF
TRBJ2-1,TRBV27,CASSLTGVWADEQFF
TRBJ2-2,TRBV7-2,CASSLIGSTDTGELFF
TRBJ1-4,TRBV19,CASSSRVRGGEKLFF
TRBJ1-2,TRBV15,CATSRDRGSGYTF
TRBJ2-3,TRBV2,CASRLAGGTDTQYF
TRBJ1-2,TRBV24-1,CATSDPTVGYGYTF
TRBJ1-1,TRBV29-1,CSFTRSGRSNTEAFF
TRBJ1-1,TRBV25-1,CASSEYYQGGGTEAFF
TRBJ2-7,TRBV14,CASSQGASSGYEQYF
TRBJ2-1,TRBV4-3,CASSPIARPVSYNEQFF
TRBJ1-1,TRBV5-1,CASSWDSGNTEAFF
TRBJ2-3,TRBV7-7,CASSQTGVITDTQYF
TRBJ2-1,TRBV4-1,CASSQDGLFNEQFF
TRBJ1-6,TRBV30,CAWSADRGNSPLHF
TRBJ2-7,TRBV28,CASSPPAPSGGQYF
TRBJ1-5,TRBV6-2/TRBV6-3,CASSPTPFRQRSNQPQHF
TRBJ2-1,TRBV24-1,CATSETSGGVGEQFF
TRBJ1-1,TRBV19,CASTPGDTEAFF
TRBJ1-2,TRBV3-1/TRBV3-2,CASSRGPSGGYGYTF